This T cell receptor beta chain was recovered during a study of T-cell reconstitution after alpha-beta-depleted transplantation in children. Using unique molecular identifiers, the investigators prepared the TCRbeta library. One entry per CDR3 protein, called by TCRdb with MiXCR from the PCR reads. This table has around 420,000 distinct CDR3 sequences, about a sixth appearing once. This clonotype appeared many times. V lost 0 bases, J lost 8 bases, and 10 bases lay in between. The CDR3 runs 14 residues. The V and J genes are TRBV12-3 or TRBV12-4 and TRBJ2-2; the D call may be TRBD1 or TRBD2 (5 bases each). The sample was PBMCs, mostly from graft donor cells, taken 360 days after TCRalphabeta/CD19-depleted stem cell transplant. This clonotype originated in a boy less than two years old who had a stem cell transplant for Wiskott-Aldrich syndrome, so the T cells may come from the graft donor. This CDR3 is CASSLAGRAGELFF. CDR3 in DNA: TGTGCCAGCAGTTTAGCGGGGCGGGCTGGGGAGCTGTTTTTT.